Sequencing of this T cell receptor beta chain was carried out in a study of blood T cell repertoires in COVID-19. Background on the study: The United States, Italy and Spain were the sources of the acute and convalescent COVID-19 samples. The cDNA or gDNA used as material had been derived from T cells, B-cell-depleted T cells, or PBMCs.

Trimming cost V 10 bases and J 2 bases, with 12 bases left between them. This CDR3 contains 12 residues. Germline V gene lookup returns CDR1 WNHNN and CDR2 SYGVQD (reference sequence). Clones were sequenced by immunoSEQ multiplex PCR, and TCRdb holds only the in-frame ones, with some missing. The sample holds 200,000 to 250,000 clones; around 82% are singletons and the top ten take 3% to 4.5%. Exposed participants encountered a COVID-19 case during the 2 weeks preceding study entry. The sequenced material came from PBMCs or T cells enriched from blood (not recorded which). This clonotype originated in a woman aged 40 to 50 who had been exposed to COVID-19. This chain links TRBV10-1 with TRBJ2-7; the D gene is possibly TRBD1 (5 bases). The CDR3: CANGARAYEQYF. The CDR3 DNA reads as TGCGCCAATGGGGCACGCGCCTACGAGCAGTACTTC.